The clone carrying this T cell receptor (beta chain) was seen ten or more times. Its cognate antigen is unknown. The data are from a study of neurological immune-mediated disorders. General study findings and limits: The study found the most TCR clonal expansion in HTLV-1-associated myelopathy and the least in multiple sclerosis, below healthy controls. The expanded clones of different subjects shared no CDR3 amino acid sequences (suggesting private repertoires in all groups).

Time point indicated: longitudinal time-point 3. Libraries used 2 million unsorted PBMCs kept frozen in RNAlater. The making of cDNA relied on 5'RACE with 10-nucleotide random UMIs. MiXCR, applied by TCRdb to the 5' RACE reads, yields one record per CDR3 protein. The sample lists fewer than 110,000 distinct CDR3 sequences; approximately 11% were seen once. J lost 3 bases, V lost 2 bases, and 2 bases had no gene match. Per germline, CDR1 SNHLY and CDR2 FYNNEI. The CDR3 sequence is 15 residues long. The origin of this receptor is a female donor with HTLV-1-associated myelopathy (HAM/TSP). The chain combines TRBV2 with TRBJ2-1; 9 nucleotides line up with TRBD2. Sample: PBMCs. CDR3 sequence (DNA): TGTGCCAGCAGTGAACGGCGGGGGGGCTACAATGAGCAGTTCTTC. Residues: CASSERRGGYNEQFF. The whole variable domain, filled in from reference TRBV2 and TRBJ2-1, reads EPEVTQTPSHQVTQMGQEVILRCVPISNHLYFYWYRQILGQKVEFLVSFYNNEISEKSEIFDDQFSVERPDGSNFTLKIRSTKLEDSAMYFCASSERRGGYNEQFFGPGTRLTVL.